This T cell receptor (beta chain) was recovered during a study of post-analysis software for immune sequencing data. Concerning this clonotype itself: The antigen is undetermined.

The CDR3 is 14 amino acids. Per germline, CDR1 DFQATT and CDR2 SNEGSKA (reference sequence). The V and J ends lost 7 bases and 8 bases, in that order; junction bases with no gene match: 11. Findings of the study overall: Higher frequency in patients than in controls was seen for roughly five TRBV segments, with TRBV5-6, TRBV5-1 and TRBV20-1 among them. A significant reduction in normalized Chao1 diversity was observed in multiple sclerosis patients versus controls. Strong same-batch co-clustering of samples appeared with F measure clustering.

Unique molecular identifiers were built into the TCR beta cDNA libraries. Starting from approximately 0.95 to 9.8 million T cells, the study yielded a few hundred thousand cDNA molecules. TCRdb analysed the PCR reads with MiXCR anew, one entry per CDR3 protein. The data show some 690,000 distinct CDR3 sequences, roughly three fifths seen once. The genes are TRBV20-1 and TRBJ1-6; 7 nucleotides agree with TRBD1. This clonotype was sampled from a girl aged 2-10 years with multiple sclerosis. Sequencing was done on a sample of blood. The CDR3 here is CSVYRGASDSPLHF. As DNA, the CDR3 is TGCAGTGTCTACAGGGGCGCCTCCGATTCACCCCTCCACTTT.